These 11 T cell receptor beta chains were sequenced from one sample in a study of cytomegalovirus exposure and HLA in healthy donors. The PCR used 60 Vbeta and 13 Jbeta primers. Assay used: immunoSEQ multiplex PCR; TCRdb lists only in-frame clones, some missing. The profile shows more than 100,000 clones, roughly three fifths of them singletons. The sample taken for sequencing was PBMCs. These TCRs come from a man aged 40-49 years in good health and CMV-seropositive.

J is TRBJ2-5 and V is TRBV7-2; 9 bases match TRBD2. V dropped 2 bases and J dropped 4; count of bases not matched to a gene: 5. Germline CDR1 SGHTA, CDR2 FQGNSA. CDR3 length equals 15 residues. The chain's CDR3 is CASSLNSGSLETQYF. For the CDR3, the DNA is TGTGCCAGCAGCTTAAATAGCGGGAGCTTAGAGACCCAGTACTTC.

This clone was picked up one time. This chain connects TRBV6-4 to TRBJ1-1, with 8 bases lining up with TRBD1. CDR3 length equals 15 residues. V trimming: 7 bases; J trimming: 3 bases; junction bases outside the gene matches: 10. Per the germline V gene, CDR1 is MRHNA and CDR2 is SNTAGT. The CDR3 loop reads CASKRQGSSDTEAFF. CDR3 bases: TGTGCCAGCAAAAGACAGGGGTCTTCTGACACTGAAGCTTTCTTT.

CDR3 loop: CASSAVRTGYTYTQYF. The CDR3 DNA sequence: TGTGCCAGCAGCGCTGTAAGGACAGGGTACACGTATACGCAGTATTTT. V gene TRBV9 combines with J gene TRBJ2-3; 8 positions match TRBD1. The CDR3 covers 16 residues. Germline values: CDR1 SGDLS, CDR2 YYNGEE. The V and J ends lost 3 bases and 7 bases, in that order; junction bases with no gene match: 13.

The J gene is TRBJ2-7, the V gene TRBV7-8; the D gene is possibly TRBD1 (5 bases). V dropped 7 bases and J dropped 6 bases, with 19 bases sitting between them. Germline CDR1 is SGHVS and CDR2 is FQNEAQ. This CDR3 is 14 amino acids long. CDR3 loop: CASIIRGTVGEQYF. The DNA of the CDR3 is TGTGCCAGCATCATTAGGGGTACTGTAGGCGAGCAGTACTTC.

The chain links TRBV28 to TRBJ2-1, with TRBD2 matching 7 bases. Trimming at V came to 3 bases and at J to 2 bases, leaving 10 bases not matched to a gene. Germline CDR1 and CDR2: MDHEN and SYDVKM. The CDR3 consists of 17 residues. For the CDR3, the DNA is TGTGCCAGCAGTTTGCCGCTACTAGCGCCGACCTACAATGAGCAGTTCTTC. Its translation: CASSLPLLAPTYNEQFF.

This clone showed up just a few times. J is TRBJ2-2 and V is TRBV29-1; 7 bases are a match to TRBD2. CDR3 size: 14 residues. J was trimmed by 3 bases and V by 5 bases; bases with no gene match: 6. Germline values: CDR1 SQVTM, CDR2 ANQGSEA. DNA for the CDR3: TGCAGCGTTAGGCGGGAGAGGGACACCGGGGAGCTGTTTTTT. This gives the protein CSVRRERDTGELFF.

Here the CDR3 DNA reads TGTGCCAGCTCACCAGGGACAGGGGGCTATGGCTACACCTTC. This sequence encodes CASSPGTGGYGYTF. The chain employs TRBV18 and TRBJ1-2; 11 nucleotides agree with TRBD1. CDR3 size: 14 residues. With V trimmed by 2 bases and J by 4 bases, 0 bases remained unmatched. CDR1 and CDR2 from the germline V gene are KGHSH and LQKENI. The full variable domain, completed using reference TRBV18 and TRBJ1-2, is NAGVMQNPRHLVRRRGQEARLRCSPMKGHSHVYWYRQLPEEGLKFMVYLQKENIIDESGMPKERFSAEFPKEGPSILRIQQVVRGDSAAYFCASSPGTGGYGYTFGSGTRLTVV.

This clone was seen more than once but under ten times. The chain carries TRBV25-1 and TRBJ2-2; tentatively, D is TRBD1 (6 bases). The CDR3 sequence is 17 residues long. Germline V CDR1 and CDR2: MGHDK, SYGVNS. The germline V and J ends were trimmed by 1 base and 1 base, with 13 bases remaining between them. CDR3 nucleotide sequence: TGTGCCAGCAGTGAATCCCCAGGGGTCGAGAACACCGGGGAGCTGTTTTTT. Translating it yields CASSESPGVENTGELFF.

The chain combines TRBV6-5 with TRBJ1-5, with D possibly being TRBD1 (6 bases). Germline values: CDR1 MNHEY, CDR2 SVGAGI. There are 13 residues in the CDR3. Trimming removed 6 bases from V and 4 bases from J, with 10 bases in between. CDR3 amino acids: CASRGTGNQPQHF. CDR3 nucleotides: TGTGCCAGCAGGGGTACAGGGAATCAGCCCCAGCATTTT.

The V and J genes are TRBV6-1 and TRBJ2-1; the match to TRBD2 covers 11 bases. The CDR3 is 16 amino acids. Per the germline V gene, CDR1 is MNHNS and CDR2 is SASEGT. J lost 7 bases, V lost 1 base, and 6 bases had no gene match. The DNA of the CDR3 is TGTGCCAGCAGTGAAGGCGGTAGCGGGAGGGGAAATGAGCAGTTCTTC. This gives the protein CASSEGGSGRGNEQFF.

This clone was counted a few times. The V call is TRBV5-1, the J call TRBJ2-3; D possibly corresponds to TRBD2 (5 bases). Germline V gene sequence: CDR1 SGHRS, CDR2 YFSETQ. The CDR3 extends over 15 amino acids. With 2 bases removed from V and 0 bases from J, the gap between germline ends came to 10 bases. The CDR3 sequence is CASSLGGSSTDTQYF. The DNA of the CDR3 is TGCGCCAGCAGCTTAGGAGGTTCTAGCACAGATACGCAGTATTTT.